This TCR beta chain was profiled in a study of blood T cells in healthy people across ages. Losses at the gene ends were 2 bases for V and 13 bases for J; bases not matched to a gene: 8. Germline CDR1 and CDR2: DFQATT and SNEGSKA (reference sequence). The CDR3 covers 12 residues. A second roughly 6 to 12 cycle PCR used barcoded and J-beta primers. Tags on each cDNA molecule came from a template-switch adaptor with 12 random nucleotides. TCRdb used MiXCR to reprocess the 5' RACE reads, holding one entry per CDR3 protein. The sample consists of approximately 830,000 distinct CDR3 sequences, approximately 65% of them appearing once.

The TCR comes from a man aged 25 to 45 in good health. The sample consisted of blood. This rearrangement joins TRBV20-1 to TRBJ2-1, with TRBD2 identical over 7 bases. The CDR3 loop is CSARRYGTIQFF. The CDR3 DNA reads TGCAGTGCTAGACGGTACGGGACTATCCAGTTCTTC.